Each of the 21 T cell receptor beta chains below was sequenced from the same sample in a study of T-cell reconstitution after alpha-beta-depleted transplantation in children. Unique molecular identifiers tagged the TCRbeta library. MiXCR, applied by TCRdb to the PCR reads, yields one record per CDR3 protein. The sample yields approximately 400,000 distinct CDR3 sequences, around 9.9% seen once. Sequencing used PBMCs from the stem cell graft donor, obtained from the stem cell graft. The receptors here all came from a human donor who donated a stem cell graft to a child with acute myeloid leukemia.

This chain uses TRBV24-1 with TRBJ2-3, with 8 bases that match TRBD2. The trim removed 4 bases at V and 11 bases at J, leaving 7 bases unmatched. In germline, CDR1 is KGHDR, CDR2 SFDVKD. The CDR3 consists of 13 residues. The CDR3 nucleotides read TGTGCCACCAGTGACACCTCGGGGGGGATGCAGTATTTT. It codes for CATSDTSGGMQYF.

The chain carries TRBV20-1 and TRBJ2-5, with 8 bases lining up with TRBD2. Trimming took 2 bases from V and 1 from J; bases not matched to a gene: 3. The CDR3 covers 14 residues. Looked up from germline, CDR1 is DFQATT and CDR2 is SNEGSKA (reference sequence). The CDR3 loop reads CSARSGGGQETQYF. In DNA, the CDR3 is TGCAGTGCTAGATCGGGAGGGGGCCAAGAGACCCAGTACTTC.

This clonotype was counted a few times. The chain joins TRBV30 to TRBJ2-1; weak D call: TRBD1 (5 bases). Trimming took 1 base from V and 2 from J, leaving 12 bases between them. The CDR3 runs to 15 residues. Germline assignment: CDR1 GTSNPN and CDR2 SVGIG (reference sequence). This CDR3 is CAWSERQTPYNEQFF. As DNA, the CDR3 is TGTGCCTGGAGTGAGCGACAGACTCCCTACAATGAGCAGTTCTTC.

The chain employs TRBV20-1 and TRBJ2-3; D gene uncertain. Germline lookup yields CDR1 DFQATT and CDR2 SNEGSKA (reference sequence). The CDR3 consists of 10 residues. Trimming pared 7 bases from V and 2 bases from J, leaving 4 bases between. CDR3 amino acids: CSVDTDTQYF. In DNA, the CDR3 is TGCAGTGTCGACACAGATACGCAGTATTTT.

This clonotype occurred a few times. In DNA form, the CDR3 reads TGCAGTGTGGGACAAGCTAACTATGGCTACACCTTC. It codes for CSVGQANYGYTF. The V gene is TRBV20-1, the J gene TRBJ1-2; D possibly corresponds to TRBD1 (6 bases). Trimming stripped 7 bases from V and 0 bases from J, with 9 bases between. Germline CDR1 reads DFQATT; CDR2 reads SNEGSKA (reference sequence). This CDR3 has 12 amino acids.

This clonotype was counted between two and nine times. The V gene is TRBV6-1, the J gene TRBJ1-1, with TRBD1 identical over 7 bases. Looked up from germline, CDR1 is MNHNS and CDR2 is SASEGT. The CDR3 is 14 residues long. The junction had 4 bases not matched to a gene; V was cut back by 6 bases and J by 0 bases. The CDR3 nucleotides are TGTGCCAGCAGAACGACAGGGATGAACACTGAAGCTTTCTTT. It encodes CASRTTGMNTEAFF.

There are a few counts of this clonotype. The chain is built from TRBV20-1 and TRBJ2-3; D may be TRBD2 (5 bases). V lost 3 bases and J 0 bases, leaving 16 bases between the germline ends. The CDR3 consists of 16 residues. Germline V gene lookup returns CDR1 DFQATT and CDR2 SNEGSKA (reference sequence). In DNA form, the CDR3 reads TGCAGTGCTAGCGATCCCAGCGGAGCTAGCACAGATACGCAGTATTTT. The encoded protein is CSASDPSGASTDTQYF.

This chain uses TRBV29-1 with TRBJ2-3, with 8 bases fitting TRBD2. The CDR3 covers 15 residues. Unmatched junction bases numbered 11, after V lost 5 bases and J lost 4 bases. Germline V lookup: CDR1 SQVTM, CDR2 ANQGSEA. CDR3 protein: CSVSIVRRGADTQYF. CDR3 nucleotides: TGCAGCGTTTCGATCGTAAGGCGGGGGGCAGATACGCAGTATTTT.

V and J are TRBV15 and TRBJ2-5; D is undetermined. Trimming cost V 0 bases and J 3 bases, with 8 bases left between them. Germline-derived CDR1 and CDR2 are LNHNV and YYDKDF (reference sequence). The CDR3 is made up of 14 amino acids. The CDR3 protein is CATSRDRREETQYF. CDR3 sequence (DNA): TGTGCCACCAGCAGAGATCGGAGAGAAGAGACCCAGTACTTC.

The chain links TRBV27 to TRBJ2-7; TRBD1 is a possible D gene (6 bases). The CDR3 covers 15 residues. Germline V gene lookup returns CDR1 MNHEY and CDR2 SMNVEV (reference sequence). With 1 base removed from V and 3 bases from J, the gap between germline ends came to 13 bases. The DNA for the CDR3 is TGTGCCAGCAGTTTATTGGCAGGGGACCTCTACGAGCAGTACTTC. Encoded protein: CASSLLAGDLYEQYF.

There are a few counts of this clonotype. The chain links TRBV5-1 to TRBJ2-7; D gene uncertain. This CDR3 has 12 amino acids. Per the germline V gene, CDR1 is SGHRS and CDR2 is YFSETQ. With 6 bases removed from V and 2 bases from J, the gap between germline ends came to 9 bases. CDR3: CASKSDAYEQYV. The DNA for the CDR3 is TGCGCCAGCAAATCGGACGCCTACGAGCAGTACGTC.

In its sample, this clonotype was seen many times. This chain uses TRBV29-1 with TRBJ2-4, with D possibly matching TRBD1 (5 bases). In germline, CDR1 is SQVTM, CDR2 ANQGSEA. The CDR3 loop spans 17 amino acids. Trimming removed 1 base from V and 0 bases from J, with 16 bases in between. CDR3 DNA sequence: TGCAGCGTTGAAGGGGGCAGTGGGGCCCTAGCCAAAAACATTCAGTACTTC. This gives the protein CSVEGGSGALAKNIQYF. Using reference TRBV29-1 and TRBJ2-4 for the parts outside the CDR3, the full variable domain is SAVISQKPSRDICQRGTSLTIQCQVDSQVTMMFWYRQQPGQSLTLIATANQGSEATYESGFVIDKFPISRPNLTFSTLTVSNMSPEDSSIYLCSVEGGSGALAKNIQYFGAGTRLSVL.

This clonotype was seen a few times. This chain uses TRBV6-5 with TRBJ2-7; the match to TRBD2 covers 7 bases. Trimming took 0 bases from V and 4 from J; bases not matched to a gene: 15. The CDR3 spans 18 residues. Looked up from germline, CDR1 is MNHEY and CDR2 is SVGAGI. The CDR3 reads CASSYSGGLTPLRYEQYF. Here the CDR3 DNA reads TGTGCCAGCAGTTACTCCGGGGGGTTAACCCCCCTGAGATACGAGCAGTACTTC.

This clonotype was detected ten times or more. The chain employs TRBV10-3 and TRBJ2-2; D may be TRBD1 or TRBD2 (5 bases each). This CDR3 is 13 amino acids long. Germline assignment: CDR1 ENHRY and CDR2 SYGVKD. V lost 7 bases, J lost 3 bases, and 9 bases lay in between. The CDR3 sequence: CAIMGVYTGELFF. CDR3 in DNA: TGTGCCATCATGGGGGTTTACACCGGGGAGCTGTTTTTT.

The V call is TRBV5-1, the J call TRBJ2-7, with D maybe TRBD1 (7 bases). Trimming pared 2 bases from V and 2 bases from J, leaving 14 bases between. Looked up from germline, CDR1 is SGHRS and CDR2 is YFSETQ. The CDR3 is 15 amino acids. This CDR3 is CASSLSGGGTYEQYV. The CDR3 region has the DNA TGCGCCAGCAGCTTATCAGGAGGGGGCACCTACGAGCAGTACGTC.

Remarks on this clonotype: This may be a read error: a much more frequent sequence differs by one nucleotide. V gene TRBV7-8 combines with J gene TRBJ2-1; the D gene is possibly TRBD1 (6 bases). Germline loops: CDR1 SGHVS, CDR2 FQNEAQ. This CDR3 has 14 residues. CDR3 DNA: TGTGCCAGCAGCTGGACAGAGGCATACACTGAGCAGTTCTTC. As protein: CASSWTEAYTEQFF.

The CDR3 DNA follows: TGCAGTGCTAGAGATCTGGGACTAGCAGATACGCAGTATTTT. Its protein product is CSARDLGLADTQYF. The J gene is TRBJ2-3, the V gene TRBV20-1; 8 bases align to TRBD2. From germline, CDR1 is DFQATT and CDR2 SNEGSKA (reference sequence). This CDR3 region has 14 residues. After removal of 0 bases from V and 4 bases from J, the junction contained 3 bases not matched to a gene.

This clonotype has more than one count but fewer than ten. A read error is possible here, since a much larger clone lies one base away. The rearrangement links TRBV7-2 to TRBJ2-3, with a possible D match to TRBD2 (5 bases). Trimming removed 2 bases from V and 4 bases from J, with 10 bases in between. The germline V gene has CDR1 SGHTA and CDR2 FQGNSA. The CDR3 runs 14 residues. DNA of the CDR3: TGTGCCAGCAGCTTATTCGGTAGCGCAGATACGCAGTATTTT. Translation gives CASSLFGSADTQYF. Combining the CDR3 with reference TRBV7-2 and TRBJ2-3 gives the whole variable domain GAGVSQSPSNKVTEKGKDVELRCDPISGHTALYWYRQSLGQGLEFLIYFQGNSAPDKSGLPSDRFSAERTGGSVSTLTIQRTQQEDSAVYLCASSLFGSADTQYFGPGTRLTVL.

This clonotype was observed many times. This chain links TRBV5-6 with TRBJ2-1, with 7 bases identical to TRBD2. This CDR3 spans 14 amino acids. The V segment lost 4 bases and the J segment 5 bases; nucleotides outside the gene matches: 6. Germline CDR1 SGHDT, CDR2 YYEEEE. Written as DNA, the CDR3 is TGTGCCAGCAGCCCTCGGGGGGTGCACAATGAGCAGTTCTTC. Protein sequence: CASSPRGVHNEQFF.

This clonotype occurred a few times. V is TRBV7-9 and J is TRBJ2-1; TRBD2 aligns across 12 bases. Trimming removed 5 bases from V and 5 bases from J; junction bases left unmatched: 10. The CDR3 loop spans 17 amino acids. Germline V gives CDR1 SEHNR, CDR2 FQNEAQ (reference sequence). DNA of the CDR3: TGTGCCAGCAGCAACGGACTAGCGGGACCGAAAGACAATGAGCAGTTCTTC. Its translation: CASSNGLAGPKDNEQFF.

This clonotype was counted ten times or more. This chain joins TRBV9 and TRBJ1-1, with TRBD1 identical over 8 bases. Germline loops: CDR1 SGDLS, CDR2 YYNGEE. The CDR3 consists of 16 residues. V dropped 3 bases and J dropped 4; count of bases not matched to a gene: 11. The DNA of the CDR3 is TGTGCCAGCAGCGCCGACAGGGGAGGTTTTCGCACTGAAGCTTTCTTT. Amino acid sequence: CASSADRGGFRTEAFF.